The sequence of this TCR beta chain was determined in a study of blood T cell repertoires in COVID-19. Background on the study: Researchers got acute and convalescent COVID-19 samples from the United States, Italy and Spain. T cells, B-cell-depleted T cells, or PBMCs provided the cDNA or gDNA that served as material.

Authors' data handling: Nucleated cell number was recorded as an estimate derived from reference gene primer amplification. The data were produced by immunoSEQ multiplex PCR, yet TCRdb's version contains in-frame clones alone and is incomplete. V, J and clone size are those of that table, while D and trimming were read from the DNA. Altogether 150,000 to 200,000 clones are present, around nine tenths being singletons, with the ten largest covering around 3.3%. Sequenced: peripheral blood. The clonotype was recovered from a man between 65 and 85 years old with acute or convalescent COVID-19.

In DNA form, the CDR3 reads TGTGCCAGCAGACAGGGACAGGTGGATCGGAAACTGTTTTTT. This sequence encodes CASRQGQVDRKLFF. The chain employs TRBV7-9 and TRBJ1-4; TRBD1 agrees at 8 bases. Germline assignment: CDR1 SEHNR and CDR2 FQNEAQ (reference sequence). The CDR3 length is 14 residues. V lost 6 bases and J lost 11; bases outside the gene matches: 11.